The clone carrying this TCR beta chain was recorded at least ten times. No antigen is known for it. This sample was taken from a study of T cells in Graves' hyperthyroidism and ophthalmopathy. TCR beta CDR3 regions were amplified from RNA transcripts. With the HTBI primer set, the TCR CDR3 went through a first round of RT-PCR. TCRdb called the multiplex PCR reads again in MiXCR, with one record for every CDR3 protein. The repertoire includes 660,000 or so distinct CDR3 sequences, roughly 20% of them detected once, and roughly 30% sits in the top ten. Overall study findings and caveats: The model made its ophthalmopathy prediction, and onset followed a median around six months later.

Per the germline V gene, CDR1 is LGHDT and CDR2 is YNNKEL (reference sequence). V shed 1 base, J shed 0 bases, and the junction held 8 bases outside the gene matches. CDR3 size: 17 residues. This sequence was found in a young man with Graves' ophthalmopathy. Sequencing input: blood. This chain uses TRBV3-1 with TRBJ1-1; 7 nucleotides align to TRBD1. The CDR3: CASSQAQGGLMNTEAFF. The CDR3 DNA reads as TGTGCCAGCAGCCAAGCCCAGGGGGGCCTCATGAACACTGAAGCTTTCTTT.